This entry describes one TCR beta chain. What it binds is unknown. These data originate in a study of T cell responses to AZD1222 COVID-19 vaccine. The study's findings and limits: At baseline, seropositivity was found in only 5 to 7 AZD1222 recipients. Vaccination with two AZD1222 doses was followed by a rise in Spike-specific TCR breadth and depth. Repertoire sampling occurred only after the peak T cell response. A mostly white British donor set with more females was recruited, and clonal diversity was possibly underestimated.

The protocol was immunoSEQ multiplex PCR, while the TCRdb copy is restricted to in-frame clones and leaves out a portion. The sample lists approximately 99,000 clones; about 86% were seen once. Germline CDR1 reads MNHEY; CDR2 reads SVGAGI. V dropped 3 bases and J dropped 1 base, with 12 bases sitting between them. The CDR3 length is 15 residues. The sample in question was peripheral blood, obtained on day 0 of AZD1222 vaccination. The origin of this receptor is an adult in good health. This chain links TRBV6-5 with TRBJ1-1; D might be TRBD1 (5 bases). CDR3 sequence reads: CASSYLVGGNTEAFF. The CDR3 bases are TGTGCCAGCAGTTATCTAGTGGGGGGGAACACTGAAGCTTTCTTT.